This entry lists 20 T cell receptor beta chains sequenced from one sample in a study of T cells in localized non-small cell lung cancer. Assay: immunoSEQ multiplex PCR; the TCRdb copy retains only in-frame clones and omits some. This table holds approximately 17,000 clones, over 70% found once. The specimen was peripheral blood, collected before any cancer treatment. These receptors were collected from a male donor at least 60 years old with stage I lung adenocarcinoma.

A single count supports this clone. The chain recombines TRBV5-1 with TRBJ1-2; unclear D gene. The CDR3 is 14 amino acids. Between the trimmed V and J ends, which lost 0 bases and 0 bases, there was a span of 6 bases. Germline CDR1 and CDR2: SGHRS and YFSETQ. The CDR3 nucleotides are TGCGCCAGCAGCTTGGAAACTTCTAACTATGGCTACACCTTC. It translates to CASSLETSNYGYTF.

Written as DNA, the CDR3 is TGTGCCAGCAGGGGGACAGGGGGGTTATACGAGCAGTACTTC. It yields the protein CASRGTGGLYEQYF. This chain uses TRBV28 with TRBJ2-7; 11 positions match TRBD1. Germline V lookup: CDR1 MDHEN, CDR2 SYDVKM. With V trimmed by 6 bases and J by 4 bases, 5 bases remained unmatched. CDR3 length equals 14 residues.

This clone was found a few times. The V call is TRBV4-1, the J call TRBJ1-1; D unresolved. The CDR3 has 15 amino acids. Between the trimmed V and J ends, which lost 4 bases and 0 bases, there was a span of 12 bases. Germline V gene sequence: CDR1 MGHRA, CDR2 YSYEKL. DNA of the CDR3: TGCGCCAGCAGCCTCGGTTGGACCATGAACACTGAAGCTTTCTTT. Residues: CASSLGWTMNTEAFF.

V and J are TRBV7-3 and TRBJ2-2; D not resolved. The CDR3 is 14 residues long. Germline V CDR1 and CDR2: SGHTA, FQGTGA. Deletions cut 4 bases from V and 1 base from J, with 7 bases between. CDR3: CASSSGRNTGELFF. The CDR3 DNA reads as TGTGCCAGCAGCTCCGGGCGGAACACCGGGGAGCTGTTTTTT.

This sequence joins TRBV2 and TRBJ2-3, with D uncertain. With 5 bases removed from V and 5 bases from J, the gap between germline ends came to 8 bases. CDR1 SNHLY and CDR2 FYNNEI come from the germline V gene. The CDR3 extends over 12 amino acids. The chain's CDR3 is CASSRTKDTQYF. The DNA for the CDR3 is TGTGCCAGCAGTCGGACCAAAGATACGCAGTATTTT. The complete variable domain, with remaining parts taken from reference TRBV2 and TRBJ2-3, reads EPEVTQTPSHQVTQMGQEVILRCVPISNHLYFYWYRQILGQKVEFLVSFYNNEISEKSEIFDDQFSVERPDGSNFTLKIRSTKLEDSAMYFCASSRTKDTQYFGPGTRLTVL.

This sequence joins TRBV10-3 and TRBJ1-3, with D hard to call. CDR3 length equals 15 residues. Trimming took 3 bases from V and 0 from J, leaving 9 bases between them. Germline lookup yields CDR1 ENHRY and CDR2 SYGVKD. CDR3 DNA: TGTGCCATCAGTGATTGGGCAGACTCTGGAAACACCATATATTTT. It codes for CAISDWADSGNTIYF.

This sequence joins TRBV5-1 and TRBJ2-1, with 11 bases lining up with TRBD1. J lost 7 bases, V lost 0 bases, and 6 bases had no gene match. Germline assignment: CDR1 SGHRS and CDR2 YFSETQ. This CDR3 is 16 amino acids long. The CDR3 reads CASSLAGTGGQNEQFF. The DNA of the CDR3 is TGCGCCAGCAGCTTGGCCGGGACAGGGGGTCAAAATGAGCAGTTCTTC.

The rearrangement uses TRBV29-1 and TRBJ2-3, with D unclear. Germline V gene lookup returns CDR1 SQVTM and CDR2 ANQGSEA. The CDR3 loop spans 12 amino acids. V was trimmed by 7 bases and J by 1 base, leaving 9 bases between them. The CDR3 protein is CSARLGTDTQYF. The CDR3 nucleotides are TGCAGCGCGAGGTTAGGCACAGATACGCAGTATTTT.

The chain links TRBV19 to TRBJ2-1; D might be TRBD2 (6 bases). The ends were cut back, 0 bases at V and 3 bases at J, with 9 bases in the middle. This CDR3 contains 15 residues. Germline loops: CDR1 LNHDA, CDR2 SQIVND (reference sequence). This CDR3 is CASSIDRLDYNEQFF. DNA of the CDR3: TGTGCCAGTAGTATAGACAGACTAGACTACAATGAGCAGTTCTTC.

The CDR3: CASRREGGSYETQYF. Written as DNA, the CDR3 is TGCGCCAGCAGACGTGAAGGGGGTAGCTACGAGACCCAGTACTTC. The chain carries TRBV4-1 and TRBJ2-5; weak D call: TRBD1 (6 bases). V lost 6 bases and J 5 bases, leaving 19 bases between the germline ends. Germline V gene lookup returns CDR1 MGHRA and CDR2 YSYEKL. The CDR3 runs 15 residues.

As regards this clone: The same CDR3 arises from other DNA sequences in this sample as well. The V and J genes are TRBV9 and TRBJ2-5, with D possibly matching TRBD1 (5 bases). V was trimmed by 0 bases and J by 2 bases, leaving 11 bases between them. Germline loops: CDR1 SGDLS, CDR2 YYNGEE. This CDR3 spans 15 amino acids. The CDR3 loop reads CASSVVQGGQETQYF. Written as DNA, the CDR3 is TGTGCCAGCAGCGTAGTTCAGGGCGGACAAGAGACCCAGTACTTC.

V usage is TRBV2 and J usage is TRBJ1-2, with D tentatively TRBD1 (6 bases). This CDR3 region has 14 residues. Trimming removed 6 bases at V and 1 base at J, with 12 bases between. Germline V gene data show CDR1 as SNHLY and CDR2 as FYNNEI. Here the CDR3 reads CASRIDRSNYGYTF. CDR3 DNA sequence: TGTGCCAGCAGGATCGACAGGAGTAACTATGGCTACACCTTC. Full variable domain (missing parts from reference TRBV2 and TRBJ1-2): EPEVTQTPSHQVTQMGQEVILRCVPISNHLYFYWYRQILGQKVEFLVSFYNNEISEKSEIFDDQFSVERPDGSNFTLKIRSTKLEDSAMYFCASRIDRSNYGYTFGSGTRLTVV.

V and J are TRBV2 and TRBJ1-1; D is possibly TRBD1 (6 bases). V dropped 8 bases and J dropped 7 bases, with 11 bases sitting between them. The CDR3 covers 11 residues. CDR1 SNHLY and CDR2 FYNNEI come from the germline V gene. In DNA form, the CDR3 reads TGTGCCAGCTTGACAGGAGATGAAGCTTTCTTT. Its translation: CASLTGDEAFF. The complete variable domain, with remaining parts taken from reference TRBV2 and TRBJ1-1, reads EPEVTQTPSHQVTQMGQEVILRCVPISNHLYFYWYRQILGQKVEFLVSFYNNEISEKSEIFDDQFSVERPDGSNFTLKIRSTKLEDSAMYFCASLTGDEAFFGQGTRLTVV.

V gene TRBV11-2 combines with J gene TRBJ1-1, with D maybe TRBD1 (5 bases). Germline V gives CDR1 SGHAT, CDR2 FQNNGV. Trimming cost V 2 bases and J 0 bases, with 7 bases left between them. This CDR3 is built from 14 residues. The CDR3 DNA follows: TGTGCCAGCAGCTTAAGGGACTTGAACACTGAAGCTTTCTTT. It specifies CASSLRDLNTEAFF.

The rearrangement joins TRBV19 to TRBJ1-1, with a tentative D call TRBD1 (5 bases). CDR3 size: 11 residues. From germline, CDR1 is LNHDA and CDR2 SQIVND (reference sequence). Between the trimmed V and J ends, which lost 8 bases and 1 base, there was a span of 5 bases. CDR3 sequence (DNA): TGTGCCAGTCAGGGGAACACTGAAGCTTTCTTT. As protein: CASQGNTEAFF. The full variable domain, with the rest looked up from reference TRBV19 and TRBJ1-1, is DGGITQSPKYLFRKEGQNVTLSCEQNLNHDAMYWYRQDPGQGLRLIYYSQIVNDFQKGDIAEGYSVSREKKESFPLTVTSAQKNPTAFYLCASQGNTEAFFGQGTRLTVV.

This clone has only a few counts. The J gene is TRBJ2-1, the V gene TRBV7-2; D possibly corresponds to TRBD2 (5 bases). V dropped 3 bases and J dropped 6 bases, with 9 bases sitting between them. In germline, CDR1 is SGHTA, CDR2 FQGNSA. The CDR3 contains 13 residues. In DNA, the CDR3 is TGTGCCAGCAGCTTTTCCAGCGGCAATGAGCAGTTCTTC. Protein product: CASSFSSGNEQFF.

The chain recombines TRBV19 with TRBJ2-1; D is possibly TRBD2 (6 bases). Trimming removed 5 bases at V and 15 bases at J, with 14 bases between. Germline V gives CDR1 LNHDA, CDR2 SQIVND (reference sequence). This CDR3 has 11 residues. This chain's CDR3 is CASSPGTSWFF. The DNA of the CDR3 is TGTGCCAGTAGTCCCGGGACTTCATGGTTCTTC. Full variable domain (missing parts from reference TRBV19 and TRBJ2-1): DGGITQSPKYLFRKEGQNVTLSCEQNLNHDAMYWYRQDPGQGLRLIYYSQIVNDFQKGDIAEGYSVSREKKESFPLTVTSAQKNPTAFYLCASSPGTSWFFGPGTRLTVL.

This clone is medium-sized (0.01 to 0.1%). This chain uses TRBV14 with TRBJ2-5; 13 positions match TRBD2. The germline V gene encodes CDR1 SGHDN and CDR2 FVKESK. This CDR3 contains 18 residues. V lost 0 bases and J lost 3; bases outside the gene matches: 7. The CDR3 loop reads CASSQDQLGLAGEETQYF. In DNA form, the CDR3 reads TGTGCCAGCAGCCAAGATCAGCTAGGACTAGCGGGAGAAGAGACCCAGTACTTC. Filled out from reference TRBV14 and TRBJ2-5, the complete variable domain reads EAGVTQFPSHSVIEKGQTVTLRCDPISGHDNLYWYRRVMGKEIKFLLHFVKESKQDESGMPNNRFLAERTGGTYSTLKVQPAELEDSGVYFCASSQDQLGLAGEETQYFGPGTRLLVL.

This chain uses TRBV9 with TRBJ2-7; TRBD1 or TRBD2 may be the D gene (5 bases each). Germline V CDR1 and CDR2: SGDLS, YYNGEE. The CDR3 has 16 amino acids. V gave up 3 bases and J gave up 3 bases, with 19 bases separating them. The CDR3 nucleotides are TGTGCCAGCAGCGCTGACTCGACAGCTGCGGGCTACGAGCAGTACTTC. This encodes CASSADSTAAGYEQYF.

The chain uses TRBV30 and TRBJ2-1; the D gene is possibly TRBD1 (5 bases). Looked up from germline, CDR1 is GTSNPN and CDR2 is SVGIG (reference sequence). CDR3 length: 12 amino acids. The V end lost 5 bases, the J end lost 3 bases, and 8 bases lay between the germline ends. This chain's CDR3 is CAWADSYNEQFF. The CDR3, as DNA: TGTGCCTGGGCCGACAGCTACAATGAGCAGTTCTTC. Full variable domain (missing parts from reference TRBV30 and TRBJ2-1): SQTIHQWPATLVQPVGSPLSLECTVEGTSNPNLYWYRQAAGRGLQLLFYSVGIGQISSEVPQNLSASRPQDRQFILSSKKLLLSDSGFYLCAWADSYNEQFFGPGTRLTVL.